Sequencing of this TCR beta chain was carried out in a study of T cell changes during pregnancy in multiple sclerosis. This clone was observed a few times. Clones were sequenced by immunoSEQ multiplex PCR, and TCRdb holds only the in-frame ones, with some missing. The repertoire consists of about 69,000 clones, with around 94% occurring once and the leading ten covering roughly 2%. Germline loops: CDR1 SNHLY, CDR2 FYNNEI. The CDR3 contains 13 residues. V gave up 9 bases and J gave up 10 bases; unmatched junction bases: 14. This chain uses TRBV2 with TRBJ1-2, with 7 bases lining up with TRBD1. The receptor was derived from a female donor in good health, enrolled as a control in a pregnancy study. Sequenced material: peripheral blood, taken in the third trimester of pregnancy. Written as DNA, the CDR3 is TGTGCCAGTTCATTCGGACAGGCCATGATCTACACCTTC. This codes for CASSFGQAMIYTF. Looking up the rest from reference TRBV2 and TRBJ1-2 gives the full variable domain: EPEVTQTPSHQVTQMGQEVILRCVPISNHLYFYWYRQILGQKVEFLVSFYNNEISEKSEIFDDQFSVERPDGSNFTLKIRSTKLEDSAMYFCASSFGQAMIYTFGSGTRLTVV.